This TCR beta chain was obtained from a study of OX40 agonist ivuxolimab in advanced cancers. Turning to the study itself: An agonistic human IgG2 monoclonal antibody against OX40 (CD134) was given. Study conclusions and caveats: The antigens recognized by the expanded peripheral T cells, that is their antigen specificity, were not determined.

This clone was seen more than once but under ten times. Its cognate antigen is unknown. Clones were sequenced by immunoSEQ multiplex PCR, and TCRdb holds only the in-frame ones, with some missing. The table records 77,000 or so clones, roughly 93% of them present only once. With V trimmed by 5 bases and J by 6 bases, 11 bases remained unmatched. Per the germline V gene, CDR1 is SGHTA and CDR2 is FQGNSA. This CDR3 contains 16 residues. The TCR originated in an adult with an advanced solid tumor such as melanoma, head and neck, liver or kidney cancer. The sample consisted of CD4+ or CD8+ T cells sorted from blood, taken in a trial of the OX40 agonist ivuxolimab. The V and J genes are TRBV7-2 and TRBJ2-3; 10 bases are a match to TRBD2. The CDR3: CASSLNPSGSADTQYF. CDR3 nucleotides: TGTGCCAGCAGCCTCAACCCTAGCGGGAGCGCTGATACGCAGTATTTT. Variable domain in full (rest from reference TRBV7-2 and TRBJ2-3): GAGVSQSPSNKVTEKGKDVELRCDPISGHTALYWYRQSLGQGLEFLIYFQGNSAPDKSGLPSDRFSAERTGGSVSTLTIQRTQQEDSAVYLCASSLNPSGSADTQYFGPGTRLTVL.